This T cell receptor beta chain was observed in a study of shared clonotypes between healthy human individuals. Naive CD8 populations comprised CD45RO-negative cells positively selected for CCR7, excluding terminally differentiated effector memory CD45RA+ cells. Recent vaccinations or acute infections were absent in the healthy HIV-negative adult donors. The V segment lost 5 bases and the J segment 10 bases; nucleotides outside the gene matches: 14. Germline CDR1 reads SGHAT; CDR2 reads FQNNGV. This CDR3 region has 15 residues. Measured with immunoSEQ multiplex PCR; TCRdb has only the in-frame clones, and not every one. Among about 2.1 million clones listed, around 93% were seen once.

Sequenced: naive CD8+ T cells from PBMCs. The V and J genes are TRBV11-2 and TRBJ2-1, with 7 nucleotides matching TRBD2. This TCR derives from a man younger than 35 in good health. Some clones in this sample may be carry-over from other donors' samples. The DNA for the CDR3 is TGTGCCAGCAGCCCTAGGGTAGCTGCGGGAGAGGAGCAGTTCTTC. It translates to CASSPRVAAGEEQFF.